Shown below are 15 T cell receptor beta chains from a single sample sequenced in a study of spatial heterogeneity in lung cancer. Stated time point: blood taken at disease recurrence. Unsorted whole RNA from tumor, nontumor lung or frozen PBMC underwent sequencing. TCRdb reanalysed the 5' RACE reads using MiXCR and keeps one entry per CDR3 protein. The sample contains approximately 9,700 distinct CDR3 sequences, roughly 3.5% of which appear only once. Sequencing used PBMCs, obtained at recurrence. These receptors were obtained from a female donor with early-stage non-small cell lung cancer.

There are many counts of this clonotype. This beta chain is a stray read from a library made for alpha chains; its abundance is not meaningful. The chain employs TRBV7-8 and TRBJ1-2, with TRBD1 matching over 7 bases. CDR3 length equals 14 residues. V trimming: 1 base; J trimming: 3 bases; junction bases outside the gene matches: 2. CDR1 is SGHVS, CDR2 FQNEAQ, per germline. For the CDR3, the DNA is TGTGCCAGCAGCTTAGGGGACAGCGACTATGGCTACACCTTC. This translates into CASSLGDSDYGYTF.

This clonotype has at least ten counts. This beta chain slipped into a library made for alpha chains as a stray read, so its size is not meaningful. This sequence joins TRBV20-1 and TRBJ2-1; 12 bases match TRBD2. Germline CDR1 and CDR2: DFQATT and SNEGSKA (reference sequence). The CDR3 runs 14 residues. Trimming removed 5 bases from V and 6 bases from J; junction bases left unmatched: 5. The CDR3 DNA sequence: TGCAGTGCTCCCCTAGCGGGGGGGCGCAATGAGCAGTTCTTC. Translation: CSAPLAGGRNEQFF.

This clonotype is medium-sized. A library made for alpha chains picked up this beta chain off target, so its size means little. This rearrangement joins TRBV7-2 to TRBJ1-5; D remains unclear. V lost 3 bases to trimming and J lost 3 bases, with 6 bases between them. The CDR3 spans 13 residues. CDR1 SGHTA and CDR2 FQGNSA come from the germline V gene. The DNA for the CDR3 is TGTGCCAGCAGCTTGATTGACAATCAGCCCCAGCATTTT. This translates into CASSLIDNQPQHF.

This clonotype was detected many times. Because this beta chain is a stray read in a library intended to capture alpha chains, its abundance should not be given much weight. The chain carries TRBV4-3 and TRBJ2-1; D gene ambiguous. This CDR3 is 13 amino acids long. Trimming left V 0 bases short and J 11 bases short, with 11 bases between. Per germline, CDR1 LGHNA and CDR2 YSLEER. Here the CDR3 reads CASSQDVWGKQFF. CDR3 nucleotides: TGCGCCAGCAGCCAAGATGTATGGGGAAAGCAGTTCTTC.

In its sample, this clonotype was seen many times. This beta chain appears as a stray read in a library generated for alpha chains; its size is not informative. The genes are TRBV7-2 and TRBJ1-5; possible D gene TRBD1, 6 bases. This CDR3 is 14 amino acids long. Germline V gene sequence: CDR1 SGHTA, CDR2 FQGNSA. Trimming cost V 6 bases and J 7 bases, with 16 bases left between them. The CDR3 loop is CASSKEGGNQPQHF. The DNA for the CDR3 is TGTGCCAGCAGTAAGGAAGGGGGGAACCAGCCCCAGCATTTT.

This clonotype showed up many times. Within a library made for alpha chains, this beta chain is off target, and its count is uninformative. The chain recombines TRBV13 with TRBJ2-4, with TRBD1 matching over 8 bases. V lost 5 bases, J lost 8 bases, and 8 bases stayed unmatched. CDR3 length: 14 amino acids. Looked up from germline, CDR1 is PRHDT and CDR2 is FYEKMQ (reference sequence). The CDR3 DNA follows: TGTGCCAGCAGCCCCCGGACAGGGCTCCACATTCAGTACTTC. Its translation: CASSPRTGLHIQYF.

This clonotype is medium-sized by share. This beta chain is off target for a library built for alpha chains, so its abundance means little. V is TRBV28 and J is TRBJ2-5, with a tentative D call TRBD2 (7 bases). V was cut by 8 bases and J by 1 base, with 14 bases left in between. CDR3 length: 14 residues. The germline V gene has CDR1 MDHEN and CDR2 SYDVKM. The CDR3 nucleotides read TGTGCCAGCTCTTTGGGGGGGCCCCAAGAGACCCAGTACTTC. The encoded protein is CASSLGGPQETQYF.

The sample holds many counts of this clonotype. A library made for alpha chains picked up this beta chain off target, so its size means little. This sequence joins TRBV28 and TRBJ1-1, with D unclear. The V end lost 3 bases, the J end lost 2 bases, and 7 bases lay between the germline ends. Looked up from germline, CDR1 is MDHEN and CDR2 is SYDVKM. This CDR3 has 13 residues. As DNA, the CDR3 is TGTGCCAGCAGTTTCTTCCTAAACACTGAAGCTTTCTTT. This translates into CASSFFLNTEAFF.

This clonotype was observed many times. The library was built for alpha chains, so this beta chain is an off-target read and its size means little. In DNA form, the CDR3 reads TGTGCCAGCAGTACGGGACCCGCCTACGAGCAGTACTTC. Amino acid sequence: CASSTGPAYEQYF. The chain combines TRBV6-2 or TRBV6-3 with TRBJ2-7; D assignment may be TRBD1 or TRBD2 (5 bases each). Germline assignment: CDR1 MNHEY and CDR2 SVGEGT. Trimming cost V 5 bases and J 2 bases, with 10 bases left between them. The CDR3 runs 13 residues.

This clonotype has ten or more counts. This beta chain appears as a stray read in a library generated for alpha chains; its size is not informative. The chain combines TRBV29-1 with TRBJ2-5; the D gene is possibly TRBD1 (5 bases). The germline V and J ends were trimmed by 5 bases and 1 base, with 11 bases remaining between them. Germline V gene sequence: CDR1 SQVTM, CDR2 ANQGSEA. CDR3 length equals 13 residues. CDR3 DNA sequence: TGCAGCGTTACGCGAACAGGCCAAGAGACCCAGTACTTC. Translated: CSVTRTGQETQYF.

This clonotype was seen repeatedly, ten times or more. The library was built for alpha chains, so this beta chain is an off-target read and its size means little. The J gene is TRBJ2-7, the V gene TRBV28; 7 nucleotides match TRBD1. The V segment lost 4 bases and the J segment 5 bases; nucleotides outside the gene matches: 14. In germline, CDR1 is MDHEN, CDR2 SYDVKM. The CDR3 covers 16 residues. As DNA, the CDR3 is TGTGCCAGCAGTTCAACACGACAGGGTCCTAATCACGAGCAGTACTTC. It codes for CASSSTRQGPNHEQYF.

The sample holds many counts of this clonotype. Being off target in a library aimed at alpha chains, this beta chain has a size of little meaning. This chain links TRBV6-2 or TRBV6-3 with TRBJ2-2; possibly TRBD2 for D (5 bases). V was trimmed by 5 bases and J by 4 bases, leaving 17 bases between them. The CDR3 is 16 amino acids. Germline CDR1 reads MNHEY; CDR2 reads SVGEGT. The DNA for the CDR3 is TGTGCCAGCAGTCAAGCCGGACTGAGAGGCACCGGGGAGCTGTTTTTT. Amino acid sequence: CASSQAGLRGTGELFF.

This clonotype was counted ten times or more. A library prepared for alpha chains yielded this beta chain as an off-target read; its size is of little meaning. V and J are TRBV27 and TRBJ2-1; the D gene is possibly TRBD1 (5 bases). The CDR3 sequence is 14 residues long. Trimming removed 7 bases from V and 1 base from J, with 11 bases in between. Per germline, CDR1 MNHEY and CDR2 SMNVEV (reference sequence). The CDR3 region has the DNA TGTGCCAGCAAGGGGCAAGGTTCCTACAATGAGCAGTTCTTC. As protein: CASKGQGSYNEQFF.

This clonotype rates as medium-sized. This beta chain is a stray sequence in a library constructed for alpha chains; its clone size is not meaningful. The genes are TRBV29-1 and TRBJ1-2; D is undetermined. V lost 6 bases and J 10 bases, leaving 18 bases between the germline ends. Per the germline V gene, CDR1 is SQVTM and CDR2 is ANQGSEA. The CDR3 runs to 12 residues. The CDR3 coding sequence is TGCAGCGTCGGGTCCGGGAGTAGGGACTACACCTTC. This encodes CSVGSGSRDYTF.

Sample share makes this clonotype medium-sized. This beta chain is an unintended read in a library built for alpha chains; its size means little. CDR3 nucleotide sequence: TGTGCCAGCAGTTTCGTGCTAGGACTAGCGGGGATCTACGAGCAGTACTTC. Translating it yields CASSFVLGLAGIYEQYF. The chain is built from TRBV28 and TRBJ2-7, with TRBD2 identical over 12 bases. Germline CDR1 reads MDHEN; CDR2 reads SYDVKM. CDR3 length: 17 residues. V dropped 3 bases and J dropped 3; count of bases not matched to a gene: 9. Supplemented by reference TRBV28 and TRBJ2-7, the full variable domain reads DVKVTQSSRYLVKRTGEKVFLECVQDMDHENMFWYRQDPGLGLRLIYFSYDVKMKEKGDIPEGYSVSREKKERFSLILESASTNQTSMYLCASSFVLGLAGIYEQYFGPGTRLTVT.